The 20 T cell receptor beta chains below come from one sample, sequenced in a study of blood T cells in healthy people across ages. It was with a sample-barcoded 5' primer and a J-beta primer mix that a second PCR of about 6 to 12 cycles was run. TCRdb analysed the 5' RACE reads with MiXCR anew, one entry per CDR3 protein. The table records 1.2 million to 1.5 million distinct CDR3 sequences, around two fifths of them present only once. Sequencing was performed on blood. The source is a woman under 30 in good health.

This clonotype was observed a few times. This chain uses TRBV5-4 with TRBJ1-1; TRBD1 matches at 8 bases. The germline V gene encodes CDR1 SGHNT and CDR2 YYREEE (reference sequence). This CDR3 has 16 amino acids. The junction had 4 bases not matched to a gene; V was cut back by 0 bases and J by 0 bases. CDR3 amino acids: CASSLAAGGLNTEAFF. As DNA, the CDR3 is TGTGCCAGCAGCTTGGCGGCAGGGGGCTTGAACACTGAAGCTTTCTTT.

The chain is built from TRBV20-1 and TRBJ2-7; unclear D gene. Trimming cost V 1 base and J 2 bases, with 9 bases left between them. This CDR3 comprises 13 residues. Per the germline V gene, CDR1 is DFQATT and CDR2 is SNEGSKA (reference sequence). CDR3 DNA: TGCAGTGCTAGAGGGCCAGACCCCTACGAGCAGTACTTC. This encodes CSARGPDPYEQYF.

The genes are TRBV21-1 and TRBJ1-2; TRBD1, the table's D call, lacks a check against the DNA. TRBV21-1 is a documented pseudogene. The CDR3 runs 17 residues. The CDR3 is CASSETRVCRRNYGYTF. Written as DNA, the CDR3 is TGTGCCAGCAGCGAAACCCGGGTGTGCAGGAGAAACTATGGCTACACCTTC.

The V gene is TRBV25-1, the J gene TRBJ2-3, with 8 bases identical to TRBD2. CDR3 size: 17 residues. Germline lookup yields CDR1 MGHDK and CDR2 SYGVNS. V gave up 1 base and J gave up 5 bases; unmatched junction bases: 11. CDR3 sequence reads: CASSEWSREGRRDTQYF. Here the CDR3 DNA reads TGTGCCAGCAGTGAATGGAGCCGGGAGGGGCGGAGAGATACGCAGTATTTT.

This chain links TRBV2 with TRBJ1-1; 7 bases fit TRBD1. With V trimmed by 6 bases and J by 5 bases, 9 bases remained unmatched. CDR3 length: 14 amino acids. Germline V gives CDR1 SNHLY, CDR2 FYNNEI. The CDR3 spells CASRSIDRETEAFF. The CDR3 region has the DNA TGTGCCAGCAGGTCGATCGACAGGGAGACTGAAGCTTTCTTT.

Written as DNA, the CDR3 is TGTGCCAGCAGTCGGACTAGCGGGGGGGTCGGGGAGCTGTTTTTT. This gives the protein CASSRTSGGVGELFF. This chain links TRBV12-3 or TRBV12-4 with TRBJ2-2; 15 bases line up with TRBD2. Losses at the gene ends were 5 bases for V and 7 bases for J; bases not matched to a gene: 2. This CDR3 spans 15 amino acids.

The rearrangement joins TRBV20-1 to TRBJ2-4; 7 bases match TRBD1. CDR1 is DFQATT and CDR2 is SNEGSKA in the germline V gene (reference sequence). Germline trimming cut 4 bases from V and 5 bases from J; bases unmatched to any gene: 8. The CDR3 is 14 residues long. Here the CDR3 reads CSAKGQLKENIQYF. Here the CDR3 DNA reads TGCAGTGCTAAGGGACAGCTGAAAGAAAACATTCAGTACTTC.

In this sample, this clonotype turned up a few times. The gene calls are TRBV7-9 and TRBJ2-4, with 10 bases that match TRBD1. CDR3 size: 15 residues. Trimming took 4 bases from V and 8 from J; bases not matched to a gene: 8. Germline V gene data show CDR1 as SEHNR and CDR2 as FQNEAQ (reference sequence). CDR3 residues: CASSWTGGPADIQYF. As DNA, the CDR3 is TGTGCCAGCAGCTGGACAGGGGGGCCAGCGGACATTCAGTACTTC.

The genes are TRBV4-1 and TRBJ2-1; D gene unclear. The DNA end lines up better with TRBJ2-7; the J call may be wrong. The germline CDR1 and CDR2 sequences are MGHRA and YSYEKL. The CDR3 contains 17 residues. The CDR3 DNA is TGCGCCAGCAGCCACGTATTAGGACGTACCTCCTACAATGAGCAGTACTTC. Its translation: CASSHVLGRTSYNEQYF.

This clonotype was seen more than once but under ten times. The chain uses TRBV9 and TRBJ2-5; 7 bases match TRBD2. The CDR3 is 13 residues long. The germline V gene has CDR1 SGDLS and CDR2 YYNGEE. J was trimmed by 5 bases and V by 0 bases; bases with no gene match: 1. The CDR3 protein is CASSVASGETQYF. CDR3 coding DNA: TGTGCCAGCAGCGTAGCTAGCGGTGAGACCCAGTACTTC.

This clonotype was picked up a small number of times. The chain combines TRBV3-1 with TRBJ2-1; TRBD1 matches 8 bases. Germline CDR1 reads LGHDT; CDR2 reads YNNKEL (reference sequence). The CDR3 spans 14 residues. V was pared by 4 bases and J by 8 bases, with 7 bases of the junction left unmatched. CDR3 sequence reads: CASSRRDRTYEQFF. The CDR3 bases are TGTGCCAGCAGCCGCCGGGACAGGACTTATGAGCAGTTCTTC.

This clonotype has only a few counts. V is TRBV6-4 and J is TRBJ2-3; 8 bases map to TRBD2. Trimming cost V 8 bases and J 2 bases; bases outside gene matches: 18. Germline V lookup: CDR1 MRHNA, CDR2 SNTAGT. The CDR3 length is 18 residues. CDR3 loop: CASPRWLLTSGDTDTQYF. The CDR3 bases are TGTGCCAGCCCCCGATGGCTCCTAACTAGCGGTGACACAGATACGCAGTATTTT.

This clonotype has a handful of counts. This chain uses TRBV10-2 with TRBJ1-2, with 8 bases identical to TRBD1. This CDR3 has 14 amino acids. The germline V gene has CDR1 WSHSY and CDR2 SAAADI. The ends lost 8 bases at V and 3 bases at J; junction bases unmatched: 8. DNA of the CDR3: TGCGCCAGCGCGGAGACAGGGGATTACTATGGCTACACCTTC. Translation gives CASAETGDYYGYTF.

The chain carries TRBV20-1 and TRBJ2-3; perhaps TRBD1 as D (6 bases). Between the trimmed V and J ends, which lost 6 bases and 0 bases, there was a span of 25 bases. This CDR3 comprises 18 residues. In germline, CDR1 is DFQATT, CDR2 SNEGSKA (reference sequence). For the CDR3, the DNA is TGCAGTGCCGCCGCCCCCCCAAGCAGGGGCCCTAGCACAGATACGCAGTATTTT. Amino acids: CSAAAPPSRGPSTDTQYF.

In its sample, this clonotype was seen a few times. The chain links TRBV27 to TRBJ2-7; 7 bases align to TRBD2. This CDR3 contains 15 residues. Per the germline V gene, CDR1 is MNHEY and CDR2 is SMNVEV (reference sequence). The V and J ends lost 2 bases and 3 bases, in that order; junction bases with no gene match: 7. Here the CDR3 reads CASSLLQGLFYEQYF. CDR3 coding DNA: TGTGCCAGCAGTTTACTCCAGGGACTATTCTACGAGCAGTACTTC.

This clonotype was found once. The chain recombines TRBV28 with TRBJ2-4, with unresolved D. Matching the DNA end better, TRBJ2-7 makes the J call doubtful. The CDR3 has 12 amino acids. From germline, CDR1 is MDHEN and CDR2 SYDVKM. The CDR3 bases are TGTGCCAGCAGGATGGCGCGTAACGAGCAGTACTTC. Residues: CASRMARNEQYF.

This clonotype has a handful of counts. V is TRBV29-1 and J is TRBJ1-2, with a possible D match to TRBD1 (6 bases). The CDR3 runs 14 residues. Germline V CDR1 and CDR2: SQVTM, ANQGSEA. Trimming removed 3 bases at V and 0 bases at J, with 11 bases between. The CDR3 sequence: CSVEPQGTNYGYTF. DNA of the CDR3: TGCAGCGTTGAGCCCCAGGGGACTAACTATGGCTACACCTTC.

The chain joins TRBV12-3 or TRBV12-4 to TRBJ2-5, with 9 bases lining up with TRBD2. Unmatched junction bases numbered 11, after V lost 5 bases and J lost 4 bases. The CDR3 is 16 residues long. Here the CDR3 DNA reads TGTGCCAGCAGTGGCGCGGGGGGGCACGATCGAGAGACCCAGTACTTC. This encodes CASSGAGGHDRETQYF.

The DNA for the CDR3 is TGTGCCAGCAGCTTAGCCCCGCACCTAGCGGGCCCAGCCAATGAGCAGTTCTTC. Protein: CASSLAPHLAGPANEQFF. The J gene is TRBJ2-1, the V gene TRBV7-6; 8 nucleotides agree with TRBD2. This CDR3 has 18 residues. Losses at the gene ends were 0 bases for V and 6 bases for J; bases not matched to a gene: 13. The germline CDR1 and CDR2 sequences are SGHVS and FNYEAQ. The variable domain in full, completed from reference TRBV7-6 and TRBJ2-1, reads GAGVSQSPRYKVTKRGQDVALRCDPISGHVSLYWYRQALGQGPEFLTYFNYEAQQDKSGLPNDRFSAERPEGSISTLTIQRTEQRDSAMYRCASSLAPHLAGPANEQFFGPGTRLTVL.

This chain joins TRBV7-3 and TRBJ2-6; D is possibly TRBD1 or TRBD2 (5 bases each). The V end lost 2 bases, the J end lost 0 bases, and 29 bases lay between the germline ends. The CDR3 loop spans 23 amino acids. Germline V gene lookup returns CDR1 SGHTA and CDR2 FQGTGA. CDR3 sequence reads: CASSLSAADIGTAALSGANVLTF. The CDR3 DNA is TGTGCCAGCAGCTTATCGGCGGCGGATATTGGGACCGCCGCGCTCTCTGGGGCCAACGTCCTGACTTTC.